One sample yielded the 14 T cell receptor beta chains listed below, sequenced in a study of T cells in Graves' hyperthyroidism and ophthalmopathy. What was amplified from RNA transcripts were TCR beta CDR3 regions. Carried out on the TCR CDR3, a first-round RT-PCR used the HTBI primer set. In TCRdb, the multiplex PCR reads were re-called with MiXCR into one record per CDR3 protein. In the table there are a few hundred thousand distinct CDR3 sequences, 46% of which are singletons. The sample comprised peripheral blood or thyroid tissue (not recorded which). These receptors came from a woman aged 18-35 years with Graves' hyperthyroidism.

The table lists this clonotype with many counts. The chain joins TRBV11-3 to TRBJ2-2; no clear D. CDR1 and CDR2 from the germline V gene are SGHNT and YENEEA. Trimming removed 6 bases from V and 4 bases from J, with 12 bases in between. This CDR3 spans 14 amino acids. CDR3 DNA sequence: TGTGCCAGCAGGATAGATGTGGGCACCGGGGAGCTGTTTTTT. Its protein product is CASRIDVGTGELFF.

This clonotype appeared many times. The rearrangement joins TRBV29-1 to TRBJ2-7, with D perhaps TRBD2 (5 bases). The V gene's germline CDR1 is SQVTM and CDR2 ANQGSEA. This CDR3 comprises 15 residues. Between the trimmed V and J ends, which lost 0 bases and 0 bases, there was a span of 12 bases. CDR3 coding DNA: TGCAGCGTTGAAGACGGTCGGAGCGGCTCCTACGAGCAGTACTTC. Translated, it gives CSVEDGRSGSYEQYF.

The gene calls are TRBV7-9 and TRBJ2-1, with TRBD1 matching over 7 bases. Germline trimming cut 6 bases from V and 4 bases from J; bases unmatched to any gene: 9. This CDR3 is built from 15 residues. Germline assignment: CDR1 SEHNR and CDR2 FQNEAQ (reference sequence). The DNA for the CDR3 is TGTGCCAGCAGTCTAGGGGGCGACAAGTACAATGAGCAGTTCTTC. It codes for CASSLGGDKYNEQFF.

The CDR3 region has the DNA TGTGCCACCAGCAGACAGGGGAGCACAGATACGCAGTATTTT. It specifies CATSRQGSTDTQYF. The chain carries TRBV15 and TRBJ2-3; the D gene is possibly TRBD1 (6 bases). This CDR3 comprises 14 residues. Germline V gene sequence: CDR1 LNHNV, CDR2 YYDKDF (reference sequence). Trimming stripped 2 bases from V and 0 bases from J, with 6 bases between.

This clonotype was detected many times. This chain links TRBV7-3 with TRBJ1-1; the match to TRBD1 covers 9 bases. This CDR3 has 15 amino acids. V trimming: 5 bases; J trimming: 4 bases; junction bases outside the gene matches: 8. CDR1 is SGHTA and CDR2 is FQGTGA in the germline V gene. The CDR3 protein is CASSPGQGTFTEAFF. The CDR3 DNA reads TGTGCCAGCAGCCCAGGACAGGGGACATTCACTGAAGCTTTCTTT.

The chain employs TRBV2 and TRBJ2-3; a weak D match, TRBD2 (7 bases). Germline V gene sequence: CDR1 SNHLY, CDR2 FYNNEI. This CDR3 is built from 15 residues. V lost 1 base and J 6 bases, leaving 14 bases between the germline ends. DNA of the CDR3: TGTGCCAGCAGTGAAGAAGGGGGGGCAGGGGATACGCAGTATTTT. It encodes CASSEEGGAGDTQYF.

This chain connects TRBV19 to TRBJ1-1, with 7 bases matching TRBD1. Losses at the gene ends were 6 bases for V and 8 bases for J; bases not matched to a gene: 3. This CDR3 contains 11 residues. CDR1 and CDR2 from the germline V gene are LNHDA and SQIVND (reference sequence). CDR3 amino acids: CASRSTGEAFF. The CDR3 DNA follows: TGTGCCAGTAGGTCGACAGGGGAAGCTTTCTTT. Filled out from reference TRBV19 and TRBJ1-1, the complete variable domain reads DGGITQSPKYLFRKEGQNVTLSCEQNLNHDAMYWYRQDPGQGLRLIYYSQIVNDFQKGDIAEGYSVSREKKESFPLTVTSAQKNPTAFYLCASRSTGEAFFGQGTRLTVV.

Written as DNA, the CDR3 is TGTGCCAGCAAGACTAGCGGGAATAGCAATCAGCCCCAGCATTTT. This codes for CASKTSGNSNQPQHF. The chain recombines TRBV19 with TRBJ1-5; D ambiguous. The CDR3 runs to 15 residues. Germline lookup yields CDR1 LNHDA and CDR2 SQIVND (reference sequence). Between the trimmed V and J ends, which lost 9 bases and 0 bases, there was a span of 15 bases.

This clonotype was seen at least ten times. The genes are TRBV20-1 and TRBJ1-1; 9 bases match TRBD1. V shed 6 bases, J shed 2 bases, and the junction held 4 bases outside the gene matches. There are 13 residues in the CDR3. Germline V lookup: CDR1 DFQATT, CDR2 SNEGSKA (reference sequence). CDR3 in DNA: TGCAGTGCAGGACAGGGGACTAACACTGAAGCTTTCTTT. This encodes CSAGQGTNTEAFF.

This clonotype showed up just a few times. V usage is TRBV2 and J usage is TRBJ1-5, with D possibly matching TRBD1 (5 bases). Germline V lookup: CDR1 SNHLY, CDR2 FYNNEI. V was shortened by 8 bases and J by 3 bases, with 11 bases between the two germline ends. The CDR3 loop spans 13 amino acids. The CDR3 sequence: CASARQNNQPQHF. The CDR3 DNA is TGTGCCAGCGCGCGACAGAACAATCAGCCCCAGCATTTT.

This chain connects TRBV5-1 to TRBJ2-7, with D unclear. The assigned J gene may be wrong: the sequence end matches TRBJ2-1 better. This CDR3 has 12 amino acids. The V gene's germline CDR1 is SGHRS and CDR2 YFSETQ. The CDR3 nucleotides are TGCGCCAGCAGCTTGGACATTCATGAGCAGTTCTTC. It translates to CASSLDIHEQFF.

A few counts support this clonotype. The V gene is TRBV30, the J gene TRBJ2-7, with D possibly TRBD1 on 6 matching bases. The CDR3 has 12 residues. Looked up from germline, CDR1 is GTSNPN and CDR2 is SVGIG (reference sequence). Deletions cut 4 bases from V and 4 bases from J, with 11 bases between. CDR3 residues: CAWTGTHYEQYF. CDR3 DNA sequence: TGTGCCTGGACCGGGACACATTACGAGCAGTACTTC.

This clonotype was found once. The gene calls are TRBV20-1 and TRBJ2-7; weak D call: TRBD2 (6 bases). The CDR3 is 14 amino acids. Looked up from germline, CDR1 is DFQATT and CDR2 is SNEGSKA (reference sequence). Trimming took 6 bases from V and 4 from J, leaving 19 bases between them. This chain's CDR3 is CSAPSPGSRYEQYF. The CDR3 DNA reads TGCAGTGCGCCGTCTCCCGGGAGTCGGTACGAGCAGTACTTC.

This clonotype was counted at least ten times. The chain combines TRBV5-1 with TRBJ2-7; TRBD2 is a possible D gene (6 bases). Germline V CDR1 and CDR2: SGHRS, YFSETQ. CDR3 size: 15 residues. Trimming stripped 5 bases from V and 6 bases from J, with 21 bases between. The CDR3 nucleotides are TGCGCCAGCAGTCGCAGCGGGCTGGACTCGGGCGAGCAGTACTTC. This codes for CASSRSGLDSGEQYF.